Here is one T cell receptor (beta chain) with its context. The target antigen is unknown. Libraries were prepared by immunoSEQ multiplex PCR; TCRdb keeps only in-frame clonotypes and omits some of them. The sample has 52,000 or so clones, roughly 90% seen once; the top ten hold more than 9.5%. The data derive from a study of OX40 agonist ivuxolimab in advanced cancers. Study-wide results and limits: Among the lowest levels of clonal expansion were found in partial responders at 0.1-3.0 mg/kg. Among T cells, CD8+ cells averaged more expanded clones than CD4+ cells.

Per the germline V gene, CDR1 is SEHNR and CDR2 is FQNEAQ (reference sequence). V shed 5 bases and J 1 base; nucleotides not matched to a gene: 6. This CDR3 region has 16 residues. Sequences were derived from CD4+ or CD8+ T cells sorted from blood, sampled in a trial of the OX40 agonist ivuxolimab. The rearrangement uses TRBV7-9 and TRBJ2-2; TRBD1 matches at 8 bases. The receptor comes from an adult with an advanced solid tumor such as melanoma, head and neck, liver or kidney cancer. CDR3 loop: CASSLQQGGNTGELFF. The CDR3 DNA sequence: TGTGCCAGCAGCCTCCAACAGGGGGGGAACACCGGGGAGCTGTTTTTT. The whole variable domain, filled in from reference TRBV7-9 and TRBJ2-2, reads DTGVSQNPRHKITKRGQNVTFRCDPISEHNRLYWYRQTLGQGPEFLTYFQNEAQLEKSRLLSDRFSAERPKGSFSTLEIQRTEQGDSAMYLCASSLQQGGNTGELFFGEGSRLTVL.